This T cell receptor beta chain derives from a study of shared clonotypes between healthy human individuals (dated by TCRdb to the early 2020s). With regard to the full study: Three men and a couple of women, aged 18 to 49 years, made up the cohort. To estimate repertoire size and how much clonotype sharing occurs between individuals, the study deeply sequenced the blood TCR repertoires of several healthy adults. Each donor's leukapheresis produced roughly between roughly 0.9 and 8.9 billion PBMCs. Per donor, three plates each were used for CD4 naive and CD4 memory, two for CD8 naive, and one for CD8 memory. To increase sequencing depth and limit assay-specific biases, TCR repertoire library preparation and sequencing were carried out by different laboratories using diverse techniques.

The CDR3 measures 17 amino acids from cysteine to phenylalanine. Solely the CDR3 DNA is kept, with 51 bases framed from the first base. The germline V end is reduced by 4 bases and the J end by 0 bases; junction bases left unmatched: 6. The germline V gene (reference sequence) specifies MNHEY as CDR1 and SMNVEV as CDR2. CD8 naive samples were CD45RO-negative cells positively selected for CCR7, giving a CD45RA+CCR7+ population that excluded TemRA cells. Healthy HIV-negative adults with no recently reported acute infections or vaccinations were included as donors. Only Caucasian adults living in Nashville, Tennessee, USA were represented among the donors. Blood was obtained by leukapheresis, after which PBMCs were separated by Ficoll-Histopaque density gradient centrifugation and cryopreserved in liquid nitrogen vapor phase. Analytical flow cytometry was used to check the purity and quantity of every magnetically sorted T cell population. Each sorted fraction had its genomic DNA isolated and then quantified by UV absorbance on a Nanodrop 2000c.

General findings and caveats noted by the study authors: Because the study included only a small number of donors, the genetic and exposure-history diversity represented was limited. Sampling was restricted to blood, and TCR repertoires in tissue are likely to differ from TCR repertoires in blood. Larger estimated clonotype richness was generally found for naive subsets than for memory subsets. Rarefaction of sorted-subset datasets indicated incomplete sequencing despite the large sequencing depth. Roughly 5% of naive CD4, 3.5% of naive CD8, 2.3% of memory CD4, and 0.35% to 0.4% of memory CD8 clonotypes were shared across a handful of donors. Compared with non-shared clonotypes, clonotypes shared by all four sorted-subset donors had higher generation probabilities. Pairwise subsampling indicated that sequencing depth was expected to affect the degree of clonotype sharing among donors.

Using the deep immunoSEQ assay, TCR CDR3 regions were amplified from genomic DNA by multiplex PCR. Extracted genomic DNA from each cell subset was distributed evenly across all wells of several immunoSEQ 96-well plates, and each plate was treated as a replicate. For sorted subsets, 200 to 250 ng genomic DNA, equal to tens of thousands of T cell genomes, was loaded into each replicate PCR. The purified libraries were quantified using a Qubit 3.0 fluorometer, sized with a Bioanalyzer 2100, and then quantified again using the KAPA Library Quantification kit. Every immunoSEQ 96-well plate was sequenced on a dedicated single-read 150-cycle Illumina NextSeq 550 flow cell. Per the original workflow: Because only junctional sequences without quality scores were contained in the immunoSEQ output, filtering matching that applied to full-length reads could not be performed. To assign V/J genes and CDR3, sequences were annotated using PyIR, a Python wrapper for IgBLAST v1.9, with IMGT germline references. Reads with weak V/J assignments (E-value above 1e-6), missing CDR3, stop codons, out-of-frame junctions, or ambiguous translated residues were removed. V3J clonotypes were defined by identical inferred V gene, J gene, and CDR3 amino acid sequence. Percentage overlap between repertoires was computed as shared unique clonotypes divided by the size of the smaller repertoire. Repertoire richness was assessed with RTK rarefaction, the Chao1 estimator, and Recon v2.1 estimates of unobserved clonotypes. Generation probabilities for all TCRbeta clonotypes obtained by the gDNA method from a handful of donors were computed using OLGA. TCRdb stores this immuneACCESS table with in-frame sequences only. Part of the clones is absent; in the studies checked, under half of the shortfall reflects unresolved V genes, and no reason is known for the rest. V and J calls and clone size come straight from that table; D and trimming were deduced from the DNA. Within this sample are about 2.2 million clones, with roughly 95% of them counted one time only. The ten largest clonotypes hold more than 1.5% of the sample.

With regard to this clone: This clone's antigen is unknown. No much larger clone is present one base from it, and per-base qualities are unavailable.

Sequences were obtained from naive CD8+ T cells from PBMCs. This specimen's cell subset or site label, per the study, means: CD45RA+CCR7+. The rearranged segments are TRBV27 and TRBJ2-6, with TRBD1 matching 7 junction bases. This sequence was found in a man in his late teens or twenties in good health. Some clones in this sample may be carry-over from other donors' samples. This receptor has the CDR3 CASSSGQPFSGANVLTF. The nucleotide sequence reads as follows: TGTGCCAGCAGTTCGGGACAGCCCTTCTCTGGGGCCAACGTCCTGACTTTC.